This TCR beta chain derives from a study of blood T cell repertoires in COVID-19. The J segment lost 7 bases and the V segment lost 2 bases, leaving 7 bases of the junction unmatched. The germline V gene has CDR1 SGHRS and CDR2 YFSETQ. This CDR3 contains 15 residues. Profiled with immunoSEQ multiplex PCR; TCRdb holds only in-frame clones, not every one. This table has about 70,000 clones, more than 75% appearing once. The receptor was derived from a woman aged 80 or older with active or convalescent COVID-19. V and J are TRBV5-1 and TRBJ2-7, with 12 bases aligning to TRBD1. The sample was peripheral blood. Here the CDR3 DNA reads TGCGCCAGCAGCTTTTTGGGACAGGGGGCGGGTGAGCAGTACTTC. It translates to CASSFLGQGAGEQYF.